The clone carrying this T cell receptor (beta chain) has just a few counts. Its antigen is still unknown. Germline lookup yields CDR1 SGDLS and CDR2 YYNGEE. Trimming removed 4 bases at V and 1 base at J, with 8 bases between. The CDR3 sequence is 14 residues long. The sample is drawn from a study of cytomegalovirus exposure and HLA in healthy donors. Study-level results: In an earlier analysis, most TCR beta V segments were productive about 87% or about 30% of the time.

With 60 Vbeta and 13 Jbeta primers, the PCR was carried out. Assay: immunoSEQ multiplex PCR; the TCRdb copy retains only in-frame clones and omits some. Of about 200,000 clones listed, over 65% are singletons. This rearrangement joins TRBV9 to TRBJ2-2; the D is unclear. This clonotype was obtained from a woman aged 30 to 39 in good health and CMV-seronegative. Sample: PBMCs. In DNA form, the CDR3 reads TGTGCCAGCAGCCTTAACAGGAACACCGGGGAGCTGTTTTTT. It yields the protein CASSLNRNTGELFF.